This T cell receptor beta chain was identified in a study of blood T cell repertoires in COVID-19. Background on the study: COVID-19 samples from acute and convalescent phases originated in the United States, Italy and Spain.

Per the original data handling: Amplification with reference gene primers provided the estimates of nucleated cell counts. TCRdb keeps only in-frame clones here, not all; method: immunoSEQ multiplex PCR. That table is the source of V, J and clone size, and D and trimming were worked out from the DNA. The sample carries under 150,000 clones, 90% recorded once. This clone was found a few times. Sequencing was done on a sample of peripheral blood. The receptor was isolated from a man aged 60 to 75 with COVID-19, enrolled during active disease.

Here the CDR3 DNA reads TGTGCCAGCAGCCAAGAGGCCGAGCAGTACTTC. Encoded protein: CASSQEAEQYF. The J gene is TRBJ2-7, the V gene TRBV3-1 (or the pseudogene TRBV3-2); no clear D. Germline V CDR1 and CDR2: LGHDT, YNNKEL (reference sequence). Trimming pared 0 bases from V and 6 bases from J, leaving 3 bases between. The CDR3 sequence is 11 residues long.